Given below is one TCR beta chain in context. Its antigen is currently unknown. This record belongs to a study of T cell responses to AZD1222 COVID-19 vaccine. Study outcomes and limitations: Only a handful of AZD1222 recipients, five to seven in all, had baseline seropositivity.

Using immunoSEQ multiplex PCR, the repertoire was profiled, and TCRdb retains in-frame clones only, with some absent. The sample contains 150,000 or so clones, nearly 95% of which appear only once. Sequencing used peripheral blood, obtained 28 days after the second AZD1222 dose. The TCR was taken from an adult who received the AZD1222 COVID-19 vaccine.

The CDR3 DNA reads as TGTGCCAGCAGCCAAGAAGAACTGAACACTGAAGCTTTCTTT. Translated: CASSQEELNTEAFF. V is TRBV14 and J is TRBJ1-1; D gene uncertain. The CDR3 contains 14 residues. Per the germline V gene, CDR1 is SGHDN and CDR2 is FVKESK. Trimming shortened V by 0 bases and J by 0 bases, and 5 bases separated the two germline ends.